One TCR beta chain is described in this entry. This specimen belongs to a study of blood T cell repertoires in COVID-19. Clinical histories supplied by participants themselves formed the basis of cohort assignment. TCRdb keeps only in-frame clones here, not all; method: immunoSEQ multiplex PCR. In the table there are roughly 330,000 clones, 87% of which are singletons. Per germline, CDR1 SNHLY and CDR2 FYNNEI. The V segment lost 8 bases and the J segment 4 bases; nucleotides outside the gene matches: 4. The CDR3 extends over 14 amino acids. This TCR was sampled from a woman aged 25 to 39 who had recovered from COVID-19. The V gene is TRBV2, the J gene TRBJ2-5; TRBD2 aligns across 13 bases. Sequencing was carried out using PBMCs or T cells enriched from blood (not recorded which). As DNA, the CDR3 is TGTGCCAGCTGGGGACTAGCGGGGATAGAGACCCAGTACTTC. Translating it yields CASWGLAGIETQYF.